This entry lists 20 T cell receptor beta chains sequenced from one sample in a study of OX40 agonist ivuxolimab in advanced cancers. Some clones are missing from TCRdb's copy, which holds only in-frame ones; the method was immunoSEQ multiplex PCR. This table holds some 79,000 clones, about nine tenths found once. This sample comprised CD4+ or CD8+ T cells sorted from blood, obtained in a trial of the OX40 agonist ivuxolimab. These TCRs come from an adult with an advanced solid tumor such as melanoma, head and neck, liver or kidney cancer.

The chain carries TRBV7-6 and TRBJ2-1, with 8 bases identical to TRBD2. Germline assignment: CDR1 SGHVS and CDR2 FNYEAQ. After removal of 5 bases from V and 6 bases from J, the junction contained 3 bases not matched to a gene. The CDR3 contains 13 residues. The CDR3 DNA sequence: TGTGCCAGCAGCACAACTAGCGGCAATGAGCAGTTCTTC. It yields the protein CASSTTSGNEQFF.

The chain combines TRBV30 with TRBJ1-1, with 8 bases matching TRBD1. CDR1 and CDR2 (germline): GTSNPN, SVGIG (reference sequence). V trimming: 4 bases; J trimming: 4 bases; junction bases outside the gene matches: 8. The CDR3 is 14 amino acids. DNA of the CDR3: TGTGCCTGGACGCGGACAGGGCAGAGCACTGAAGCTTTCTTT. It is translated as CAWTRTGQSTEAFF.

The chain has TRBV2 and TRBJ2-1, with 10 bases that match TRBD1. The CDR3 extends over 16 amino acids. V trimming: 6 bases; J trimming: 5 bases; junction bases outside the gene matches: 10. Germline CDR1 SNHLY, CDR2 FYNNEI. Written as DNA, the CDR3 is TGTGCCAGCAGGCGGGAGACAGGGGGCATCGACAATGAGCAGTTCTTC. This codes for CASRRETGGIDNEQFF.

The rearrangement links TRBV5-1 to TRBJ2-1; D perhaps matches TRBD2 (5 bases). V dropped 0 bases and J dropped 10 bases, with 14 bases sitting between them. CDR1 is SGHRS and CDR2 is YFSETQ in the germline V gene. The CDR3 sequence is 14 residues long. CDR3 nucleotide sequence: TGCGCCAGCAGCTTGGTTTCTAGCCTGGGGGAGCAGTTCTTC. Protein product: CASSLVSSLGEQFF.

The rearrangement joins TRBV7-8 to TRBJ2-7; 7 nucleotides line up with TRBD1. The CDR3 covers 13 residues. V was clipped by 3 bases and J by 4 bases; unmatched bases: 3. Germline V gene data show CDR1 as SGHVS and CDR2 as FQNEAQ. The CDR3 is CASSLGQKYEQYF. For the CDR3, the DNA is TGTGCCAGCAGCTTGGGACAGAAATACGAGCAGTACTTC.

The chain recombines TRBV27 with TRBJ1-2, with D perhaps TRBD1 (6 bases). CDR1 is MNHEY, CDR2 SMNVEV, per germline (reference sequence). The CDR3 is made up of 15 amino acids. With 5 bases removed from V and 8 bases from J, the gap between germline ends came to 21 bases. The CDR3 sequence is CASSPRPGGLRGYTF. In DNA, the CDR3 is TGTGCCAGCAGTCCCCGTCCGGGGGGCTTGAGAGGCTACACCTTC.

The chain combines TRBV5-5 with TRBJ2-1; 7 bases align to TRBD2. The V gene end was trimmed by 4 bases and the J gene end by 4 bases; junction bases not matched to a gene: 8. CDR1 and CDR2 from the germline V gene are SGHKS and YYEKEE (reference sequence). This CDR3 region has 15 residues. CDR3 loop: CASSRPGEGYNEQFF. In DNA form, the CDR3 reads TGTGCCAGCAGCCGGCCGGGGGAGGGGTACAATGAGCAGTTCTTC.

DNA of the CDR3: TGTGCCAGCAGTGACGACAGGGATAGCACCGGGGAGCTGTTTTTT. Translation gives CASSDDRDSTGELFF. V gene TRBV25-1 combines with J gene TRBJ2-2; TRBD1 matches 7 bases. The CDR3 covers 15 residues. Germline-derived CDR1 and CDR2 are MGHDK and SYGVNS. Trimming at V came to 3 bases and at J to 4 bases, leaving 5 bases not matched to a gene.

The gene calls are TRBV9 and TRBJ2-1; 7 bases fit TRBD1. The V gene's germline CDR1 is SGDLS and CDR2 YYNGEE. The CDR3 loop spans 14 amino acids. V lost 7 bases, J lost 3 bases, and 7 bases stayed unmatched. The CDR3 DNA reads TGTGCCAGCTCCTCGCAGGGGGTCTACAATGAGCAGTTCTTC. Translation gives CASSSQGVYNEQFF.

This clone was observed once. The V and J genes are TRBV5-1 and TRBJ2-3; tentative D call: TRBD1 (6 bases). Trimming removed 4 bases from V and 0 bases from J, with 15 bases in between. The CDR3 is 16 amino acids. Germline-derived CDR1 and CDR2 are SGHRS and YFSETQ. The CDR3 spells CASSPGGTLSTDTQYF. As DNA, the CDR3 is TGCGCCAGCAGCCCGGGTGGGACACTAAGCACAGATACGCAGTATTTT.

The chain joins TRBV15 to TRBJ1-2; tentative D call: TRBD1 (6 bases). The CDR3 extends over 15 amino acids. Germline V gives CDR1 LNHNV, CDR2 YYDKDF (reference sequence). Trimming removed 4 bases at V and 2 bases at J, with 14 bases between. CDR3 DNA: TGTGCCACCAGCAATTTGCCAGGGGCGAACTATGGCTACACCTTC. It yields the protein CATSNLPGANYGYTF.

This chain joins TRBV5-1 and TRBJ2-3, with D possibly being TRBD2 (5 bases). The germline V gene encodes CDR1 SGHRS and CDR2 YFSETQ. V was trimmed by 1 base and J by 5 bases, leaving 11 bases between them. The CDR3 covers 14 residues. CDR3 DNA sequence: TGCGCCAGCAGCTTGCCTAGCAGCGGAGATACGCAGTATTTT. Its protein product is CASSLPSSGDTQYF.

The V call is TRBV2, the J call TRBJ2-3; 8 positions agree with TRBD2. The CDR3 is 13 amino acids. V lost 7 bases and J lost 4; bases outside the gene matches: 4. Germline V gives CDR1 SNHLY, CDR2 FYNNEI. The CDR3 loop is CASKTSVADTQYF. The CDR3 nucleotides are TGTGCCAGCAAGACTAGCGTCGCAGATACGCAGTATTTT.

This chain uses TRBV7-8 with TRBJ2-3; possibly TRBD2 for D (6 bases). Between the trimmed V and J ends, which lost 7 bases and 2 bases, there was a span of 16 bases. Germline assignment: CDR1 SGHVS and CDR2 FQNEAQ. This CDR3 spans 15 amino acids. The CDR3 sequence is CASTSWAGTTDTQYF. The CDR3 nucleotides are TGTGCCAGCACCAGTTGGGCGGGAACCACAGATACGCAGTATTTT.

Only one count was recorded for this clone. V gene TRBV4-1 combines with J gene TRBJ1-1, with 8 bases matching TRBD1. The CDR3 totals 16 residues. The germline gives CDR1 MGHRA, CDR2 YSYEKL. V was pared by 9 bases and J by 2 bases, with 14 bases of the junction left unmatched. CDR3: CASSRTETGVNTEAFF. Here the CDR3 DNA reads TGCGCCAGTTCGCGAACGGAGACAGGGGTAAACACTGAAGCTTTCTTT.

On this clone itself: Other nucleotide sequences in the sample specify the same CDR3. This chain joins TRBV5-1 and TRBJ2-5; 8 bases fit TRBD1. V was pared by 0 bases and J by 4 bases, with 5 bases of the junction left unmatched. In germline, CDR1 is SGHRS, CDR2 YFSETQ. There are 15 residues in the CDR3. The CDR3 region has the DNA TGCGCCAGCAGCTTGGAAACAGGGGGGTCAGAGACCCAGTACTTC. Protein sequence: CASSLETGGSETQYF.

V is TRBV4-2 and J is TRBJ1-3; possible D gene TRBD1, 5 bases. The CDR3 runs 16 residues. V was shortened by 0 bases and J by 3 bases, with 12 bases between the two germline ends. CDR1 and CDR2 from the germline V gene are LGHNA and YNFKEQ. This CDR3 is CASSQEMVTVGNTIYF. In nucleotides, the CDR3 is TGTGCCAGCAGCCAAGAGATGGTGACAGTTGGAAACACCATATATTTT.

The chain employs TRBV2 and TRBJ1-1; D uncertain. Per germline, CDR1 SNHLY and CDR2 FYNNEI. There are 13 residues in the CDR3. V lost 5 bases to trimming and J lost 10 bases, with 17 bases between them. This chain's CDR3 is CASSIQSRTGAFF. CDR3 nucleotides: TGTGCCAGCAGTATCCAATCACGAACGGGAGCTTTCTTT.

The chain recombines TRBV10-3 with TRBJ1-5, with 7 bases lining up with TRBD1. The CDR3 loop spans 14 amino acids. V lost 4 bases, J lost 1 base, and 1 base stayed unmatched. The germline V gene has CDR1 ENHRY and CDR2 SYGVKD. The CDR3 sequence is CAISGDSSNQPQHF. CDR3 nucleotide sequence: TGTGCCATCAGTGGGGACAGCAGCAATCAGCCCCAGCATTTT.

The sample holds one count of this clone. The CDR3 spells CASSLRTENTGELFF. CDR3 DNA: TGTGCCAGCAGCTTACGGACAGAGAACACCGGGGAGCTGTTTTTT. The rearrangement joins TRBV7-9 to TRBJ2-2, with D perhaps matching TRBD1 (6 bases). Between the trimmed V and J ends, which lost 2 bases and 1 base, there was a span of 8 bases. Per germline, CDR1 SEHNR and CDR2 FQNEAQ (reference sequence). This CDR3 is built from 15 residues. The full variable domain, completed using reference TRBV7-9 and TRBJ2-2, is DTGVSQNPRHKITKRGQNVTFRCDPISEHNRLYWYRQTLGQGPEFLTYFQNEAQLEKSRLLSDRFSAERPKGSFSTLEIQRTEQGDSAMYLCASSLRTENTGELFFGEGSRLTVL.